These 4 T cell receptor beta chains originate from one sample sequenced in a study of regulatory T cells in long-lasting Graves disease. Arm-PCR with iRepertoire HTBI primers amplified the CDR3 regions for these TCR beta libraries. Each CDR3 protein gets one entry after TCRdb re-called the multiplex PCR reads with MiXCR. In the table there are about 620,000 distinct CDR3 sequences, roughly 15% of which are singletons. Time point: newly diagnosed GD, antithyroid drugs for less than 3 months. The TCR library was made from RNA that had been extracted from PBMCs in TRIzol. In addition, the sample was reused for a study of T cells in Graves' hyperthyroidism and ophthalmopathy.

Sequencing was performed on peripheral blood mononuclear cells (PBMCs), taken at new diagnosis, from a patient treated with antithyroid drugs. The source of these receptors is a woman in her twenties or thirties with Graves disease.

The J gene is TRBJ2-5, the V gene TRBV18, with D unclear. CDR1 and CDR2 from the germline V gene are KGHSH and LQKENI. This CDR3 contains 13 residues. Trimming stripped 3 bases from V and 5 bases from J, with 10 bases between. CDR3 sequence: CASSPSTVETQYF. Written as DNA, the CDR3 is TGTGCCAGCTCACCCTCGACGGTGGAGACCCAGTACTTC.

This chain uses TRBV30 with TRBJ1-5; TRBD1 agrees at 7 bases. The CDR3 sequence is 13 residues long. The germline CDR1 and CDR2 sequences are GTSNPN and SVGIG (reference sequence). The V gene end was trimmed by 4 bases and the J gene end by 2 bases; junction bases not matched to a gene: 2. The CDR3 reads CAWKGQGNQPQHF. The CDR3 region has the DNA TGTGCCTGGAAAGGACAGGGCAATCAGCCCCAGCATTTT.

The chain has TRBV19 and TRBJ2-2; TRBD1 matches at 12 bases. CDR1 is LNHDA, CDR2 SQIVND, per germline (reference sequence). The V gene end was trimmed by 5 bases and the J gene end by 6 bases; junction bases not matched to a gene: 7. The length of the CDR3 is 16 residues. Written as DNA, the CDR3 is TGTGCCAGTAGTGCCCGGGACAGGGGGCTCGCCGGGGAGCTGTTTTTT. It translates to CASSARDRGLAGELFF.

This rearrangement joins TRBV6-1 to TRBJ2-7; the D gene is possibly TRBD2 (6 bases). Germline V lookup: CDR1 MNHNS, CDR2 SASEGT. CDR3 length: 14 amino acids. The V end lost 5 bases, the J end lost 7 bases, and 18 bases lay between the germline ends. DNA of the CDR3: TGTGCCAGCAGTAGGACTACTTCGGGCGGGGAGCAGTACTTC. Encoded protein: CASSRTTSGGEQYF.